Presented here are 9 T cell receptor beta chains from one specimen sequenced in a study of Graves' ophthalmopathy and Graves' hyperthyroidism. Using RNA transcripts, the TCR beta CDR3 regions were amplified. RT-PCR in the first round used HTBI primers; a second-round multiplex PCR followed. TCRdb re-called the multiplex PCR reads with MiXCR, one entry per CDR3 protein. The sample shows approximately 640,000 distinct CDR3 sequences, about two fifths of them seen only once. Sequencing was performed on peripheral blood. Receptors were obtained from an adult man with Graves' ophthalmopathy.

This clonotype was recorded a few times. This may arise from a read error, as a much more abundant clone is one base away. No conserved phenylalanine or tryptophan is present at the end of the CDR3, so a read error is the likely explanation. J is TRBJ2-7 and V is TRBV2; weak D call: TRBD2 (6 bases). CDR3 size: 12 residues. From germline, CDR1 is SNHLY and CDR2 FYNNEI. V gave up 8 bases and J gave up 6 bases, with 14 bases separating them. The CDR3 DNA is TGTGCCAGCCGGGGGTTGGCTCGCGAGCAGTACTCC. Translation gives CASRGLAREQYS.

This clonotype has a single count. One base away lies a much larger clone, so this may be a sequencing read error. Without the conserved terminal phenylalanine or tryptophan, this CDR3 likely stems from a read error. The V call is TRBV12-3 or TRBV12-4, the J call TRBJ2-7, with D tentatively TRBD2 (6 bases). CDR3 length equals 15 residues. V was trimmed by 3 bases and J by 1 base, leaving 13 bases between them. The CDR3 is CASSFRLVGSYEQYL. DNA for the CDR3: TGTGCCAGCAGTTTCCGACTAGTCGGGTCCTACGAGCAGTACCTC.

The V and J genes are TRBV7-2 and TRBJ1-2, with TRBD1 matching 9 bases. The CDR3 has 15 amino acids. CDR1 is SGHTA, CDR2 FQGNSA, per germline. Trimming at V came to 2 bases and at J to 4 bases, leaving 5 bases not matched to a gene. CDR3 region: CASSLTQGAIYGYTF. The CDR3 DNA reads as TGTGCCAGCAGCTTAACACAGGGGGCAATCTATGGCTACACCTTC.

The CDR3, as DNA: TGTGCCAGCAGTTCCACGGTAGCGGCCTACGAGCAGTACTTC. Protein product: CASSSTVAAYEQYF. The chain combines TRBV27 with TRBJ2-7; perhaps TRBD2 as D (6 bases). Trimming cost V 4 bases and J 2 bases, with 12 bases left between them. The germline V gene encodes CDR1 MNHEY and CDR2 SMNVEV (reference sequence). The CDR3 has 14 amino acids.

The DNA of the CDR3 is TGTGCCAGCACAATGACAGGGGGCAATCAGCCCCAGCATTTT. As protein: CASTMTGGNQPQHF. This chain uses TRBV2 with TRBJ1-5; 8 bases are shared with TRBD1. V lost 7 bases and J lost 2; bases outside the gene matches: 4. This CDR3 spans 14 amino acids. CDR1 is SNHLY and CDR2 is FYNNEI in the germline V gene.

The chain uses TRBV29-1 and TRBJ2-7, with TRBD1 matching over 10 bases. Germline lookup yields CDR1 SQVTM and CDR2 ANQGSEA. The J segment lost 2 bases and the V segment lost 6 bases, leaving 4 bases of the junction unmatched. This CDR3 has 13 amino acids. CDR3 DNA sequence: TGCAGCGTCGTCGGACAGGGGGCCTACGAGCAGTACTTC. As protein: CSVVGQGAYEQYF.

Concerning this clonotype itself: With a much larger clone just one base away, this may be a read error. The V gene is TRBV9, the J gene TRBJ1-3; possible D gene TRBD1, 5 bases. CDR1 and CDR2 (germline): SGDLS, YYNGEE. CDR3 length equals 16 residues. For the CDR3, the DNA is TGTGCCAGCAGCGTAGAGGCAGGGAACTCTGGAAACACCACATATTTT. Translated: CASSVEAGNSGNTTYF.

CDR3 sequence reads: CSVVRESTEAFF. CDR3 in DNA: TGCAGCGTTGTGCGGGAGAGCACTGAAGCTTTCTTT. This rearrangement joins TRBV29-1 to TRBJ1-1, with unresolved D. There are 12 residues in the CDR3. The V end was cut by 4 bases, the J end by 4 bases, with 10 bases between. Per germline, CDR1 SQVTM and CDR2 ANQGSEA.

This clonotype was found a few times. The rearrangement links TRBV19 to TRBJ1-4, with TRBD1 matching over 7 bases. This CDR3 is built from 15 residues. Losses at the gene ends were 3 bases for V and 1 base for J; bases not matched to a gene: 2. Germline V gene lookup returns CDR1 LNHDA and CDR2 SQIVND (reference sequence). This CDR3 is CASSIQGETNEKLFF. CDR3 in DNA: TGTGCCAGTAGTATTCAGGGGGAAACTAATGAAAAACTGTTTTTT.